One and the same sample provided the 22 T cell receptor beta chains below, sequenced in a study of CD8 T cells in ankylosing spondylitis. TCRdb analysed the 5' RACE reads with MiXCR anew, one entry per CDR3 protein. Here the sample spans 200,000 to 250,000 distinct CDR3 sequences, approximately 7.3% being singletons. No antigen has been assigned to these receptors. Study observations and caveats: Roughly eight highly homologous variants made up a TCR beta motif, and this motif appeared characteristic of ankylosing spondylitis blood.

Sequenced input: blood, either unsorted or a sorted T cell fraction (not recorded which). The receptors were sampled from a male donor with ankylosing spondylitis.

This clonotype was found many times. The chain recombines TRBV6-2 or TRBV6-3 with TRBJ1-1; D gene unclear. The germline gives CDR1 MNHEY, CDR2 SVGEGT. Trimming removed 6 bases from V and 2 bases from J, with 1 base in between. The CDR3 has 10 amino acids. CDR3 bases: TGTGCCAGCAGAAACACTGAAGCTTTCTTT. It is translated as CASRNTEAFF.

Details on this clonotype: A single base separates this from a much larger clone, so it may be a read error. The chain employs TRBV20-1 and TRBJ2-1, with D possibly being TRBD1 or TRBD2 (7 bases each). Germline CDR1 reads DFQATT; CDR2 reads SNEGSKA (reference sequence). The CDR3 contains 16 residues. CDR3 residues: CSARGAGDSRYNEQLF. The CDR3 DNA is TGCAGTGCTAGAGGCGCGGGGGACAGCCGATACAATGAGCAGCTCTTC.

This clonotype was counted many times. The V call is TRBV7-9, the J call TRBJ2-7, with D perhaps assigned TRBD1 or TRBD2 (6 bases each). V lost 5 bases and J 5 bases, leaving 19 bases between the germline ends. Per the germline V gene, CDR1 is SEHNR and CDR2 is FQNEAQ (reference sequence). The CDR3 runs to 15 residues. CDR3 DNA sequence: TGTGCCAGCAGCCCCGAGGAGGGGGAGTGGAACGAGCAGTACTTC. Its translation: CASSPEEGEWNEQYF.

This clonotype was observed at least ten times. The chain is built from TRBV6-2 or TRBV6-3 and TRBJ2-1, with TRBD2 matching over 10 bases. CDR3 size: 16 residues. CDR1 and CDR2 from the germline V gene are MNHEY and SVGEGT. V lost 3 bases to trimming and J lost 4 bases; unmatched junction nucleotides: 6. The DNA for the CDR3 is TGTGCCAGCAGTTATTGGGGACTAGCGTCTTACAATGAGCAGTTCTTC. Amino acids: CASSYWGLASYNEQFF.

This clonotype was detected many times. This chain uses TRBV4-3 with TRBJ1-1; D gene uncertain. The CDR3 totals 15 residues. V was clipped by 3 bases and J by 5 bases, with 16 bases between them. CDR1 is LGHNA and CDR2 is YSLEER in the germline V gene. CDR3 in DNA: TGCGCCAGCAGCCAGGCCCAGGTAGTTTATACTGAAGCTTTCTTT. It is translated as CASSQAQVVYTEAFF.

This clonotype was seen many times. The V and J genes are TRBV2 and TRBJ2-1; TRBD1 aligns across 11 bases. Trimming removed 4 bases from V and 10 bases from J; junction bases left unmatched: 9. Germline values: CDR1 SNHLY, CDR2 FYNNEI. CDR3 length: 15 amino acids. In nucleotides, the CDR3 is TGTGCCAGCAGTGCCGGGACAGGGGGGCAAGACGAGCAGTTCTTC. Protein: CASSAGTGGQDEQFF.

V usage is TRBV7-9 and J usage is TRBJ2-1; the match to TRBD1 covers 10 bases. The CDR3 is 16 amino acids. J was trimmed by 6 bases and V by 4 bases; bases with no gene match: 9. Germline-derived CDR1 and CDR2 are SEHNR and FQNEAQ (reference sequence). DNA of the CDR3: TGTGCCAGCAGCTCCCCCGGGACAGGGGTGGGCAATGAGCAGTTCTTC. Translated, it gives CASSSPGTGVGNEQFF.

V and J are TRBV27 and TRBJ2-7, with D hard to call. The germline CDR1 and CDR2 sequences are MNHEY and SMNVEV (reference sequence). V lost 2 bases, J lost 3 bases, and 17 bases lay in between. CDR3 length equals 16 residues. CDR3 loop: CASSLNIRTRNYEQYF. As DNA, the CDR3 is TGTGCCAGCAGTTTAAACATCAGGACGAGGAACTACGAGCAGTACTTC.

This clonotype was detected only a few times. The J gene is TRBJ1-5, the V gene TRBV7-2, with D unclear. Trimming took off 3 bases at V and 7 bases at J, with 16 bases between the two ends. The CDR3 is 15 amino acids. Looked up from germline, CDR1 is SGHTA and CDR2 is FQGNSA. CDR3 loop: CASSFPEREGQPQHF. The CDR3 DNA follows: TGTGCCAGCAGCTTTCCTGAGAGGGAGGGACAGCCCCAGCATTTT.

This clonotype was detected only a few times. The chain has TRBV7-9 and TRBJ2-1, with TRBD1 identical over 8 bases. Germline lookup yields CDR1 SEHNR and CDR2 FQNEAQ (reference sequence). V dropped 5 bases and J dropped 5; count of bases not matched to a gene: 8. The CDR3 extends over 15 amino acids. The CDR3 loop is CASSPDRVEDNEQFF. The CDR3, as DNA: TGTGCCAGCAGCCCGGACAGGGTAGAGGACAATGAGCAGTTCTTC.

V usage is TRBV4-3 and J usage is TRBJ2-1; 9 nucleotides agree with TRBD2. With 1 base clipped from V and 3 bases from J, the junction kept 1 base outside the gene matches. Germline CDR1 LGHNA, CDR2 YSLEER. There are 15 residues in the CDR3. The CDR3 region is CASSQGLAVYNEQFF. The CDR3 DNA reads as TGCGCCAGCAGCCAAGGACTAGCGGTCTACAATGAGCAGTTCTTC.

Ten or more counts support this clonotype. The J gene is TRBJ2-1, the V gene TRBV7-9; the D gene is possibly TRBD1 (7 bases). V was pared by 11 bases and J by 3 bases, with 11 bases between. Germline CDR1 SEHNR, CDR2 FQNEAQ (reference sequence). The CDR3 has 12 amino acids. In DNA, the CDR3 is TGTGCCGGAGGGGGCAACTACAATGAGCAGTTCTTC. Protein product: CAGGGNYNEQFF. The full variable domain, rest sourced from reference TRBV7-9 and TRBJ2-1, is DTGVSQNPRHKITKRGQNVTFRCDPISEHNRLYWYRQTLGQGPEFLTYFQNEAQLEKSRLLSDRFSAERPKGSFSTLEIQRTEQGDSAMYLCAGGGNYNEQFFGPGTRLTVL.

This clonotype was detected ten times or more. The gene calls are TRBV3-1 and TRBJ2-1, with D possibly being TRBD2 (6 bases). This CDR3 has 13 amino acids. The germline gives CDR1 LGHDT, CDR2 YNNKEL (reference sequence). Trimming took off 3 bases at V and 5 bases at J, with 8 bases between the two ends. The CDR3 DNA follows: TGTGCCAGCAGCCAGGGGAGGCACAATGAGCAGTTCTTC. Translated, it gives CASSQGRHNEQFF.

This clonotype was seen ten or more times. This chain connects TRBV3-1 to TRBJ1-2; TRBD1 matches 7 bases. Germline V gene data show CDR1 as LGHDT and CDR2 as YNNKEL (reference sequence). Trimming cost V 0 bases and J 3 bases; bases outside gene matches: 13. This CDR3 spans 18 amino acids. In DNA, the CDR3 is TGTGCCAGCAGCCAAGAACTACTAAGGACAGGAGCTGACTATGGCTACACCTTC. Translating it yields CASSQELLRTGADYGYTF.

This clonotype was counted only a few times. The chain has TRBV12-3 or TRBV12-4 and TRBJ2-1, with 12 bases fitting TRBD2. With V trimmed by 10 bases and J by 8 bases, 15 bases remained unmatched. This CDR3 is built from 16 residues. The CDR3 sequence: CATQTTSGSGAHEQFF. As DNA, the CDR3 is TGTGCCACCCAAACGACTAGCGGGAGCGGGGCCCATGAGCAGTTCTTC.

The sample holds a few counts of this clonotype. The chain uses TRBV7-9 and TRBJ2-7; TRBD2 agrees at 8 bases. Looked up from germline, CDR1 is SEHNR and CDR2 is FQNEAQ (reference sequence). Trimming took 4 bases from V and 3 from J; bases not matched to a gene: 8. The CDR3 runs 15 residues. The DNA of the CDR3 is TGTGCCAGCAGCTCCGCTAGCGGGCCATACTACGAGCAGTACTTC. It specifies CASSSASGPYYEQYF.

The J gene is TRBJ2-5, the V gene TRBV11-3; 8 bases map to TRBD2. Germline values: CDR1 SGHNT, CDR2 YENEEA. The J segment lost 2 bases and the V segment lost 5 bases, leaving 13 bases of the junction unmatched. The CDR3 consists of 17 residues. CDR3 sequence: CASSPGLVEPNQETQYF. DNA of the CDR3: TGTGCCAGCAGCCCGGGACTAGTGGAACCAAATCAAGAGACCCAGTACTTC.

This clonotype was seen a few times. The chain uses TRBV6-2 or TRBV6-3 and TRBJ2-1; no firm D call. Germline values: CDR1 MNHEY, CDR2 SVGEGT. The V and J ends lost 4 bases and 5 bases respectively, with 9 bases between them. The CDR3 covers 13 residues. CDR3: CASSWVRNNEQFF. CDR3 DNA: TGTGCCAGCAGTTGGGTTCGAAACAATGAGCAGTTCTTC.

V usage is TRBV30 and J usage is TRBJ2-7, with 11 bases that match TRBD2. With 5 bases clipped from V and 2 bases from J, the junction kept 5 bases outside the gene matches. CDR3 length: 14 amino acids. Looked up from germline, CDR1 is GTSNPN and CDR2 is SVGIG (reference sequence). CDR3 sequence: CAWGGLAETYEQYF. The CDR3 DNA sequence: TGTGCCTGGGGGGGACTAGCGGAAACCTACGAGCAGTACTTC.

This clonotype was found a few times. This chain connects TRBV4-2 to TRBJ2-5, with 12 positions matching TRBD2. J was trimmed by 2 bases and V by 6 bases; bases with no gene match: 10. Germline CDR1 and CDR2: LGHNA and YNFKEQ. CDR3 length equals 17 residues. Written as DNA, the CDR3 is TGTGCCAGCAGACAGGGGGGACTAGCGGGTGCTCAAGAGACCCAGTACTTC. It yields the protein CASRQGGLAGAQETQYF.

This chain uses TRBV7-9 with TRBJ2-5, with no clear D. Per germline, CDR1 SEHNR and CDR2 FQNEAQ (reference sequence). This CDR3 spans 16 amino acids. V dropped 2 bases and J dropped 2 bases, with 15 bases sitting between them. The CDR3, as DNA: TGTGCCAGCAGCTTATCATTCAGGAGCCCACAAGAGACCCAGTACTTC. This codes for CASSLSFRSPQETQYF.

This clonotype was counted at least ten times. The rearrangement uses TRBV29-1 and TRBJ2-7; D not resolved. CDR3 length: 11 residues. V lost 1 base and J lost 1, with 2 bases in between. CDR1 and CDR2 from the germline V gene are SQVTM and ANQGSEA. The chain's CDR3 is CSVEGSYEQYF. In DNA form, the CDR3 reads TGCAGCGTTGAAGGGTCCTACGAGCAGTACTTC.